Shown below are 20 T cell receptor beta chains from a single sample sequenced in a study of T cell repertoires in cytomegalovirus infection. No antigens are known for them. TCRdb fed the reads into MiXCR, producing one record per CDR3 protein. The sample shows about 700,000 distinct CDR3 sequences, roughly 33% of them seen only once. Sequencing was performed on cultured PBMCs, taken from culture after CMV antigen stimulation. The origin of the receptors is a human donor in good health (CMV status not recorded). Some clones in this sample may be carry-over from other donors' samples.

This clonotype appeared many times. In DNA, the CDR3 is TGTGCCAGCAGCCCGGGGTCTAGCACAGATACGCAGTATTTT. This sequence encodes CASSPGSSTDTQYF. The chain joins TRBV7-2 to TRBJ2-3, with D tentatively TRBD2 (5 bases). The CDR3 has 14 residues. Germline assignment: CDR1 SGHTA and CDR2 FQGNSA. Trimming pared 5 bases from V and 0 bases from J, leaving 9 bases between.

The CDR3 DNA is TGCAGTGAACCTAAGCGGACAGTTAATGAAAAACTGTTTTTT. Translation: CSEPKRTVNEKLFF. The J gene is TRBJ1-4, the V gene TRBV20-1; the D gene is possibly TRBD1 (6 bases). The germline V gene has CDR1 DFQATT and CDR2 SNEGSKA (reference sequence). The CDR3 has 14 amino acids. V lost 7 bases to trimming and J lost 4 bases, with 16 bases between them.

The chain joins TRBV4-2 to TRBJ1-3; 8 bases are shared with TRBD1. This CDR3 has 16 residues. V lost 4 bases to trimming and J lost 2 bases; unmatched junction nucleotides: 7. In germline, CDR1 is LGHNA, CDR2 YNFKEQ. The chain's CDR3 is CASSLGGQAAGNTIYF. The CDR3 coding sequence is TGTGCCAGCAGCCTAGGGGGACAGGCGGCTGGAAACACCATATATTTT.

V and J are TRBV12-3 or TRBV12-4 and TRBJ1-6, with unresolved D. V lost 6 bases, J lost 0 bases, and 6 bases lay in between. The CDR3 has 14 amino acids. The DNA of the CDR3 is TGTGCCAGCAGCCACAGCTCCTATAATTCACCCCTCCACTTT. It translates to CASSHSSYNSPLHF.

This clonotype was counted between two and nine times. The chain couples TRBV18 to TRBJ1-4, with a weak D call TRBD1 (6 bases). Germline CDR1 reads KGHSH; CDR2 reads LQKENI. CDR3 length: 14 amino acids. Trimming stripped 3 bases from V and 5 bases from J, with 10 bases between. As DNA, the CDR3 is TGTGCCAGCTCACCGGGGACACAAAATGAAAAACTGTTTTTT. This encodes CASSPGTQNEKLFF.

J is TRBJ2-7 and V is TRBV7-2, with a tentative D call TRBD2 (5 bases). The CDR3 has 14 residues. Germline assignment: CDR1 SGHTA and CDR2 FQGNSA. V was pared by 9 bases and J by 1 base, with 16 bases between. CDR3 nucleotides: TGTGCCAGTACTTATTTCGCGGGTTCCTACGAGCAGTACTTC. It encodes CASTYFAGSYEQYF.

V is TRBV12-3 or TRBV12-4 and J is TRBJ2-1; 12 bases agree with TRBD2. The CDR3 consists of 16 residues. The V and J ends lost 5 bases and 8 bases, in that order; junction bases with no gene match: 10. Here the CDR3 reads CASSIRASGRADEQFF. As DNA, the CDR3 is TGTGCCAGCAGTATCCGGGCTAGCGGGAGGGCAGATGAGCAGTTCTTC.

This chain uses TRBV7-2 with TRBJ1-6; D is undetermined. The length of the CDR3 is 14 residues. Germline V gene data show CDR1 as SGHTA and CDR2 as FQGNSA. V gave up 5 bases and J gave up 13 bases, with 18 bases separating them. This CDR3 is CASSPRRVEGPLHF. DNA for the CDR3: TGTGCCAGCAGCCCGAGACGGGTAGAAGGGCCCCTCCACTTT.

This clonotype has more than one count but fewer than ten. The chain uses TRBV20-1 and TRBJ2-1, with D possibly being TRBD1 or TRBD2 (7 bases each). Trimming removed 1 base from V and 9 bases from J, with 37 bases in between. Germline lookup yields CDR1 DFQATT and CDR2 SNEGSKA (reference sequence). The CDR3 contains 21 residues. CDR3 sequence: CSARVAGGGSAGAFGNSEQFF. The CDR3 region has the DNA TGCAGTGCTAGAGTCGCAGGGGGGGGGTCCGCAGGGGCTTTTGGAAATAGTGAGCAGTTCTTC.

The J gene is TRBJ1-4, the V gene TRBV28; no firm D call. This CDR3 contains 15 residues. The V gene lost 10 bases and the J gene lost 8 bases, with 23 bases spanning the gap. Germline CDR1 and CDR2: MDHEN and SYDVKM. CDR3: CAIGQRGALREKLFF. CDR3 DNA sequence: TGTGCCATCGGTCAGCGGGGAGCTTTACGGGAAAAACTGTTTTTT. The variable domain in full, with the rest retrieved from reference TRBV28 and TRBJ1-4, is DVKVTQSSRYLVKRTGEKVFLECVQDMDHENMFWYRQDPGLGLRLIYFSYDVKMKEKGDIPEGYSVSREKKERFSLILESASTNQTSMYLCAIGQRGALREKLFFGSGTQLSVL.

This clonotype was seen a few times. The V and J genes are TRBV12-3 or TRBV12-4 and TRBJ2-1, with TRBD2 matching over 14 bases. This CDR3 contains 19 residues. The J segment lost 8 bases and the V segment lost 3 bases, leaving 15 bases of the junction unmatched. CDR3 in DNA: TGTGCCAGCAGTTTGCCCGGGACTAGCGGGAGAGGGGTCTGGGATGAGCAGTTCTTC. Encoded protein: CASSLPGTSGRGVWDEQFF.

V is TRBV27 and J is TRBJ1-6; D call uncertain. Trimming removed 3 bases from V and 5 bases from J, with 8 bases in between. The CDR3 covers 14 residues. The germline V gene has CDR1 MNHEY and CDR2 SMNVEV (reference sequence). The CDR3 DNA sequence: TGTGCCAGCAGTTTTCGACGGAATAATTCACCCCTCCACTTT. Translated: CASSFRRNNSPLHF.

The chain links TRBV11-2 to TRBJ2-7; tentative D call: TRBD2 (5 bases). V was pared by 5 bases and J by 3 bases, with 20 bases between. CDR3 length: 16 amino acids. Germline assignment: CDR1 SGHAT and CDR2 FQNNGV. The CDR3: CASSPFRWRKIYEQYF. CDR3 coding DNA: TGTGCCAGCAGCCCCTTTCGGTGGAGGAAAATCTACGAGCAGTACTTC.

The CDR3: CASRYGGGNQPQHF. The CDR3 DNA follows: TGTGCCAGCAGGTACGGGGGCGGCAATCAGCCCCAGCATTTT. The V gene is TRBV27, the J gene TRBJ1-5, with D possibly matching TRBD1 (6 bases). Trimming left V 6 bases short and J 2 bases short, with 11 bases between. The CDR3 is 14 amino acids. CDR1 and CDR2 (germline): MNHEY, SMNVEV (reference sequence).

The CDR3 nucleotides read TGTGCCAGCAGACCACAGGGGTTCAGGGAGCAGTTCTTC. This translates into CASRPQGFREQFF. V and J are TRBV12-3 or TRBV12-4 and TRBJ2-1, with 7 bases fitting TRBD1. V shed 6 bases, J shed 10 bases, and the junction held 9 bases outside the gene matches. The CDR3 has 13 amino acids.

The CDR3 is CASSFNRGGGYTF. CDR3 coding DNA: TGTGCCAGCAGTTTTAACAGGGGTGGTGGCTACACCTTC. The J gene is TRBJ1-2, the V gene TRBV12-3 or TRBV12-4; 7 bases align to TRBD1. The CDR3 is 13 residues long. Unmatched junction bases numbered 5, after V lost 3 bases and J lost 7 bases.

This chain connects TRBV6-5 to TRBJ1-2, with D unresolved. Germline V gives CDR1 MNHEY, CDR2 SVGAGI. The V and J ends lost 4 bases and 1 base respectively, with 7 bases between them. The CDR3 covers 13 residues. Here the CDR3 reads CASSSEDNYGYTF. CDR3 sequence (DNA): TGTGCCAGCAGTTCGGAAGATAACTATGGCTACACCTTC.

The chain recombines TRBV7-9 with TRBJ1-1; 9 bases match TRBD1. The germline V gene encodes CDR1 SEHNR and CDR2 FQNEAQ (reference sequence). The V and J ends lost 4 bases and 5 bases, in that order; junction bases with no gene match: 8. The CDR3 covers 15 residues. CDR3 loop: CASSSGTGIQTEAFF. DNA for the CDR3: TGTGCCAGCAGCTCTGGGACAGGGATCCAAACTGAAGCTTTCTTT.

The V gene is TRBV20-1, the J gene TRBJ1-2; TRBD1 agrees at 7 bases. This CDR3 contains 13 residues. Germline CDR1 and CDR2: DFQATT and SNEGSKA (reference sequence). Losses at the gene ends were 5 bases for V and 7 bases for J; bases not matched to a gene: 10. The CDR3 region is CSAYNGQAGGYTF. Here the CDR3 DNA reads TGCAGTGCTTACAATGGACAGGCCGGTGGCTACACCTTC.

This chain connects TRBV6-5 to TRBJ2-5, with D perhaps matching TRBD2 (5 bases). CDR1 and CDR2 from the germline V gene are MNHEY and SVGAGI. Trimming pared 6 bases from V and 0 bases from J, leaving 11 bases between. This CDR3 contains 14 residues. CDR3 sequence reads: CASRPRRNQETQYF. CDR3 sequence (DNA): TGTGCCAGCAGACCACGGAGGAACCAAGAGACCCAGTACTTC.